Following are 17 T cell receptor beta chains from one sample sequenced in a study of OX40 agonist ivuxolimab in advanced cancers. The protocol was immunoSEQ multiplex PCR, while the TCRdb copy is restricted to in-frame clones and leaves out a portion. The data contain 2,100 or so clones, about 70% of them singletons. Sequenced here: CD4+ or CD8+ T cells sorted from blood, sampled in a trial of the OX40 agonist ivuxolimab. These receptor sequences come from an adult with an advanced solid tumor such as melanoma, head and neck, liver or kidney cancer.

The J gene is TRBJ2-2, the V gene TRBV15; D is uncertain. CDR1 and CDR2 (germline): LNHNV, YYDKDF (reference sequence). Between the trimmed V and J ends, which lost 3 bases and 0 bases, there was a span of 14 bases. The CDR3 covers 17 residues. The CDR3 bases are TGTGCCACCAGCAGTAGTCACTTCGGTGCGAACACCGGGGAGCTGTTTTTT. It encodes CATSSSHFGANTGELFF.

The CDR3 DNA reads TGTGCCAGCAGCTGGGGACGACAGGGTCCGTTTTTT. This gives the protein CASSWGRQGPFF. This chain links TRBV7-1 with TRBJ1-4; TRBD1 aligns across 7 bases. TRBV7-1 falls under the ORF class, with uncertain function. J was trimmed by 16 bases and V by 4 bases; bases with no gene match: 9. The CDR3 extends over 12 amino acids.

The chain is built from TRBV6-5 and TRBJ2-1; D uncertain. Germline CDR1 MNHEY, CDR2 SVGAGI. The CDR3 has 14 residues. V was cut by 0 bases and J by 10 bases, with 13 bases left in between. The CDR3 region has the DNA TGTGCCAGCAGTTACTCGATGAACGCGCGAGAGCAGTTCTTC. This gives the protein CASSYSMNAREQFF.

The V call is TRBV28, the J call TRBJ2-7; the match to TRBD1 covers 7 bases. With 4 bases clipped from V and 5 bases from J, the junction kept 20 bases outside the gene matches. This CDR3 spans 18 amino acids. Per the germline V gene, CDR1 is MDHEN and CDR2 is SYDVKM. In nucleotides, the CDR3 is TGTGCCAGCAGTTCCCCCCTCTTCCGGGACAGTAGGGATAACGAGCAGTACTTC. This codes for CASSSPLFRDSRDNEQYF.

V is TRBV28 and J is TRBJ2-3, with TRBD1 identical over 8 bases. With 4 bases clipped from V and 4 bases from J, the junction kept 10 bases outside the gene matches. The V gene's germline CDR1 is MDHEN and CDR2 SYDVKM. The length of the CDR3 is 16 residues. The CDR3 is CASSYGTGAESDTQYF. For the CDR3, the DNA is TGTGCCAGCAGTTACGGGACAGGAGCGGAGTCAGATACGCAGTATTTT.

The V call is TRBV9, the J call TRBJ2-1; D remains unclear. The CDR3 consists of 14 residues. Germline CDR1 and CDR2: SGDLS and YYNGEE. V gave up 4 bases and J gave up 2 bases, with 10 bases separating them. The CDR3 region is CASSPLGPYNEQFF. CDR3 DNA: TGTGCCAGCAGCCCTCTCGGGCCCTACAATGAGCAGTTCTTC.

The rearrangement links TRBV7-6 to TRBJ2-1; D ambiguous. The V gene lost 2 bases and the J gene lost 5 bases, with 7 bases spanning the gap. CDR1 and CDR2 from the germline V gene are SGHVS and FNYEAQ. The CDR3 loop spans 13 amino acids. This CDR3 is CASSLFSNNEQFF. DNA of the CDR3: TGTGCCAGCAGCTTATTCAGTAACAATGAGCAGTTCTTC.

This clone occurred a few times. DNA for the CDR3: TGTGCCAGCAGTGATTTTGAGGCAGAGTTCCACGAGCAGTACTTC. Translated, it gives CASSDFEAEFHEQYF. J is TRBJ2-7 and V is TRBV6-1; D unresolved. CDR3 length: 15 residues. Germline V gene lookup returns CDR1 MNHNS and CDR2 SASEGT. V was clipped by 3 bases and J by 5 bases, with 17 bases between them.

The chain couples TRBV2 to TRBJ1-2; 7 bases line up with TRBD1. Germline V CDR1 and CDR2: SNHLY, FYNNEI. CDR3 size: 14 residues. Unmatched junction bases numbered 3, after V lost 1 base and J lost 4 bases. The CDR3 sequence is CASSEGQGSYGYTF. The CDR3 DNA reads as TGTGCCAGCAGTGAAGGACAGGGTAGCTATGGCTACACCTTC.

As to this clone: Distinct nucleotide sequences in the sample also encode this CDR3. This sequence joins TRBV25-1 and TRBJ2-5; 7 bases fit TRBD2. Germline CDR1 MGHDK, CDR2 SYGVNS. J lost 1 base, V lost 5 bases, and 4 bases had no gene match. The CDR3 runs 14 residues. The CDR3 protein is CASSLRGGQETQYF. CDR3 bases: TGTGCCAGCAGTCTACGCGGGGGCCAAGAGACCCAGTACTTC. Together with reference TRBV25-1 and TRBJ2-5, the CDR3 gives the full variable domain: EADIYQTPRYLVIGTGKKITLECSQTMGHDKMYWYQQDPGMELHLIHYSYGVNSTEKGDLSSESTVSRIRTEHFPLTLESARPSHTSQYLCASSLRGGQETQYFGPGTRLLVL.

This sequence joins TRBV5-6 and TRBJ1-1; possible D gene TRBD1, 5 bases. The CDR3 runs to 16 residues. V lost 0 bases and J lost 2, with 14 bases in between. CDR1 SGHDT and CDR2 YYEEEE come from the germline V gene. The CDR3 nucleotides read TGTGCCAGCAGCTTGGGAGGGCGGACAAAAAACACTGAAGCTTTCTTT. Its protein is CASSLGGRTKNTEAFF.

This chain links TRBV28 with TRBJ2-1, with 8 bases that match TRBD1. Trimming at V came to 1 base and at J to 5 bases, leaving 4 bases not matched to a gene. This CDR3 region has 15 residues. Germline V gives CDR1 MDHEN, CDR2 SYDVKM. This CDR3 reads CASSLSQGANNEQFF. The CDR3, as DNA: TGTGCCAGCAGTTTATCCCAGGGGGCGAACAATGAGCAGTTCTTC.

Written as DNA, the CDR3 is TGTGCCAGTAGTACGGGGGTTGTTGACTACACCTTC. Translating gives CASSTGVVDYTF. The rearrangement uses TRBV19 and TRBJ1-2; TRBD1 might be the D (5 bases). This CDR3 is 12 amino acids long. Deletions cut 4 bases from V and 10 bases from J, with 13 bases between. CDR1 is LNHDA and CDR2 is SQIVND in the germline V gene (reference sequence).

This clone was detected only once. This chain connects TRBV7-9 to TRBJ2-7; D is ambiguous. This CDR3 spans 11 amino acids. The ends were cut back, 1 base at V and 3 bases at J, with 1 base in the middle. Germline CDR1 and CDR2: SEHNR and FQNEAQ (reference sequence). DNA for the CDR3: TGTGCCAGCAGCTTAGACTACGAGCAGTACTTC. It translates to CASSLDYEQYF.

The chain links TRBV4-2 to TRBJ1-2; 7 bases are a match to TRBD1. The CDR3 has 16 residues. CDR1 LGHNA and CDR2 YNFKEQ come from the germline V gene. Germline trimming cut 0 bases from V and 7 bases from J; bases unmatched to any gene: 11. The CDR3 DNA reads as TGTGCCAGCAGCCAAGATCCGGGACAGCTACTCTCTGGCTACACCTTC. Protein sequence: CASSQDPGQLLSGYTF.

V and J are TRBV6-1 and TRBJ1-1, with D possibly matching TRBD1 (5 bases). V was pared by 3 bases and J by 1 base, with 6 bases between. The CDR3 contains 13 residues. Germline loops: CDR1 MNHNS, CDR2 SASEGT. The CDR3 region has the DNA TGTGCCAGCAGTGACAGGGAGAACACTGAAGCTTTCTTT. It translates to CASSDRENTEAFF.

This clone showed up just once. This sequence joins TRBV7-9 and TRBJ2-4, with D possibly called TRBD1 or TRBD2 (5 bases each). Trimming shortened V by 5 bases and J by 1 base, and 24 bases separated the two germline ends. This CDR3 contains 19 residues. The germline gives CDR1 SEHNR, CDR2 FQNEAQ (reference sequence). This CDR3 is CASSPQRGARILAKNIQYF. For the CDR3, the DNA is TGTGCCAGCAGCCCGCAGAGAGGGGCGAGGATATTGGCCAAAAACATTCAGTACTTC.